Shown below are 28 T cell receptor beta chains from a single sample sequenced in a study of blood T cell repertoires in COVID-19. The table came from immunoSEQ multiplex PCR; TCRdb's copy has only in-frame clones and leaves some out. The repertoire holds approximately 250,000 clones, with about 85% as singletons. Sequenced material: peripheral blood. The receptors shown here come from a man between 18 and 35 years old with active or convalescent COVID-19.

The V call is TRBV15, the J call TRBJ2-1; 7 bases match TRBD2. J gave up 7 bases and V 3 bases, and 6 bases lay outside the gene matches. This CDR3 is 14 amino acids long. Germline V gene lookup returns CDR1 LNHNV and CDR2 YYDKDF (reference sequence). The CDR3 here is CATSRGLPPNEQFF. In DNA form, the CDR3 reads TGTGCCACCAGCAGGGGACTACCGCCTAATGAGCAGTTCTTC. The entire variable domain, with the rest obtained from reference TRBV15 and TRBJ2-1, is as follows: DAMVIQNPRYQVTQFGKPVTLSCSQTLNHNVMYWYQQKSSQAPKLLFHYYDKDFNNEADTPDNFQSRRPNTSFCFLDIRSPGLGDTAMYLCATSRGLPPNEQFFGPGTRLTVL.

This clone has just a few counts. V gene TRBV2 combines with J gene TRBJ2-7, with TRBD1 identical over 9 bases. Germline loops: CDR1 SNHLY, CDR2 FYNNEI. V shed 5 bases and J 7 bases; nucleotides not matched to a gene: 9. There are 14 residues in the CDR3. The CDR3 DNA reads as TGTGCCAGCAGTCAACTACCCGGGACAGGGGAGCAGTACTTC. Residues: CASSQLPGTGEQYF.

V is TRBV24-1 and J is TRBJ1-2; tentative D call: TRBD1 (5 bases). CDR1 is KGHDR and CDR2 is SFDVKD in the germline V gene. The germline V and J ends were trimmed by 3 bases and 5 bases, with 12 bases remaining between them. The CDR3 runs to 14 residues. The CDR3 DNA reads TGTGCCACCAGTGATCCCCGGCAGGGATATGGCTACACCTTC. As protein: CATSDPRQGYGYTF.

The DNA of the CDR3 is TGTGCCAGTATCAGGGAACGGAACACCGGGGAGCTGTTTTTT. It encodes CASIRERNTGELFF. This chain links TRBV19 with TRBJ2-2, with a possible D match to TRBD1 (5 bases). CDR3 length: 14 residues. Germline assignment: CDR1 LNHDA and CDR2 SQIVND (reference sequence). V lost 7 bases to trimming and J lost 1 base, with 10 bases between them. Together with reference TRBV19 and TRBJ2-2, the CDR3 gives the full variable domain: DGGITQSPKYLFRKEGQNVTLSCEQNLNHDAMYWYRQDPGQGLRLIYYSQIVNDFQKGDIAEGYSVSREKKESFPLTVTSAQKNPTAFYLCASIRERNTGELFFGEGSRLTVL.

The table lists this clone with a count of one. CDR3 sequence: CASSWGRSRLLQPQHF. The CDR3 coding sequence is TGTGCCAGCAGCTGGGGCCGTTCCAGGCTACTTCAGCCCCAGCATTTT. The chain carries TRBV11-2 and TRBJ1-5; TRBD1 is a possible D gene (5 bases). This CDR3 contains 16 residues. Germline V gene data show CDR1 as SGHAT and CDR2 as FQNNGV. Trimming took off 4 bases at V and 6 bases at J, with 19 bases between the two ends.

The chain is built from TRBV7-3 and TRBJ2-1; D is undetermined. The CDR3 is made up of 15 amino acids. Trimming took off 0 bases at V and 6 bases at J, with 12 bases between the two ends. The germline V gene has CDR1 SGHTA and CDR2 FQGTGA. The CDR3 here is CASSLTRNLINEQFF. The DNA for the CDR3 is TGTGCCAGCAGCTTAACGAGAAACTTAATCAATGAGCAGTTCTTC.

The rearrangement joins TRBV11-3 to TRBJ2-4; the match to TRBD1 covers 8 bases. With 5 bases clipped from V and 1 base from J, the junction kept 7 bases outside the gene matches. The CDR3 sequence is 16 residues long. Germline values: CDR1 SGHNT, CDR2 YENEEA. This CDR3 reads CASSRPRGPAKNIQYF. The CDR3 DNA follows: TGTGCCAGCAGCAGACCCAGGGGGCCGGCCAAAAACATTCAGTACTTC.

The V gene is TRBV6-5, the J gene TRBJ1-2, with 7 bases fitting TRBD1. Germline loops: CDR1 MNHEY, CDR2 SVGAGI. This CDR3 region has 15 residues. After removal of 5 bases from V and 4 bases from J, the junction contained 10 bases not matched to a gene. The CDR3 DNA sequence: TGTGCCAGCAGTACAAATACAGGGGACGGCTATGGCTACACCTTC. This translates into CASSTNTGDGYGYTF.

The genes are TRBV4-1 and TRBJ1-2; 7 bases are shared with TRBD1. This CDR3 comprises 15 residues. Germline values: CDR1 MGHRA, CDR2 YSYEKL. The junction had 11 bases not matched to a gene; V was cut back by 4 bases and J by 6 bases. DNA of the CDR3: TGCGCCAGCAGCCTCGCTTACAGGGGTCTTGATGGCTACACCTTC. This codes for CASSLAYRGLDGYTF.

This clone was seen a few times. The CDR3 nucleotides are TGTGCCAGCAGCGTAGTGTCGGTACCCACCGGGGAGCTGTTTTTT. Its protein is CASSVVSVPTGELFF. The chain combines TRBV9 with TRBJ2-2; D not resolved. This CDR3 comprises 15 residues. Germline values: CDR1 SGDLS, CDR2 YYNGEE. Trimming left V 0 bases short and J 4 bases short, with 10 bases between.

V is TRBV7-7 and J is TRBJ2-1; unclear D gene. Germline V gene sequence: CDR1 SSHAT, CDR2 FNYEAQ (reference sequence). The V gene lost 1 base and the J gene lost 0 bases, with 7 bases spanning the gap. The CDR3 is 15 residues long. The CDR3 is CASSLGASSYNEQFF. The CDR3 bases are TGTGCCAGCAGCTTAGGGGCGAGCTCCTACAATGAGCAGTTCTTC.

The V and J genes are TRBV7-6 and TRBJ2-4, with TRBD2 matching over 10 bases. Trimming cost V 5 bases and J 6 bases; bases outside gene matches: 13. The CDR3 contains 17 residues. Germline V gene lookup returns CDR1 SGHVS and CDR2 FNYEAQ. The chain's CDR3 is CASSPGSGRAPGNIQYF. Here the CDR3 DNA reads TGTGCCAGCAGCCCCGGGAGCGGGAGGGCCCCGGGAAACATTCAGTACTTC.

The V call is TRBV29-1, the J call TRBJ2-7; the D gene is possibly TRBD1 (6 bases). In germline, CDR1 is SQVTM, CDR2 ANQGSEA. This CDR3 is built from 13 residues. Deletions cut 7 bases from V and 6 bases from J, with 19 bases between. The CDR3 protein is CSAHRDIGGEQYF. DNA for the CDR3: TGCAGCGCCCACCGGGACATCGGCGGCGAGCAGTACTTC.

This clone was seen a single time. The genes are TRBV3-1 (or the pseudogene TRBV3-2) and TRBJ2-7, with 8 bases identical to TRBD1. The V segment lost 4 bases and the J segment 5 bases; nucleotides outside the gene matches: 16. CDR3 length equals 17 residues. CDR1 and CDR2 from the germline V gene are LGHDT and YNNKEL (reference sequence). The CDR3 loop is CASSLGAIGTGSDEQYF. The DNA of the CDR3 is TGTGCCAGCAGCCTCGGCGCTATCGGGACAGGTTCAGACGAGCAGTACTTC.

The chain carries TRBV6-5 and TRBJ1-1; 9 bases map to TRBD1. From germline, CDR1 is MNHEY and CDR2 SVGAGI. V shed 8 bases, J shed 3 bases, and the junction held 7 bases outside the gene matches. This CDR3 comprises 14 residues. The CDR3 region has the DNA TGTGCCAGCCACAGGGGGCAGGGGGACACTGAAGCTTTCTTT. This codes for CASHRGQGDTEAFF.

This clone has only one observation. The chain links TRBV7-6 to TRBJ1-1, with a weak D call TRBD1 (5 bases). Germline V lookup: CDR1 SGHVS, CDR2 FNYEAQ. The CDR3 runs to 15 residues. Between the trimmed V and J ends, which lost 1 base and 6 bases, there was a span of 15 bases. The CDR3 protein is CASSLESGMWSEAFF. The CDR3 DNA reads TGTGCCAGCAGCTTAGAGTCAGGGATGTGGTCTGAAGCTTTCTTT. Full variable domain (outside the CDR3, taken from reference TRBV7-6 and TRBJ1-1): GAGVSQSPRYKVTKRGQDVALRCDPISGHVSLYWYRQALGQGPEFLTYFNYEAQQDKSGLPNDRFSAERPEGSISTLTIQRTEQRDSAMYRCASSLESGMWSEAFFGQGTRLTVV.

The chain recombines TRBV19 with TRBJ2-1, with 9 bases identical to TRBD2. CDR1 and CDR2 (germline): LNHDA, SQIVND (reference sequence). The CDR3 totals 15 residues. V was clipped by 7 bases and J by 1 base; unmatched bases: 5. Here the CDR3 reads CASIWRGGSYNEQFF. The DNA of the CDR3 is TGTGCCAGTATTTGGCGGGGGGGGTCCTACAATGAGCAGTTCTTC.

The CDR3 nucleotides read TGTGCCAGCGGAACAGGGGGGGAAAATCAGCCCCAGCATTTT. Translation gives CASGTGGENQPQHF. The rearrangement uses TRBV28 and TRBJ1-5; TRBD1 matches 8 bases. The CDR3 is made up of 14 amino acids. The J segment lost 4 bases and the V segment lost 8 bases, leaving 7 bases of the junction unmatched. The germline V gene has CDR1 MDHEN and CDR2 SYDVKM.

The gene calls are TRBV2 and TRBJ1-4; D ambiguous. CDR1 and CDR2 (germline): SNHLY, FYNNEI. The ends were cut back, 3 bases at V and 0 bases at J, with 5 bases in the middle. This CDR3 contains 14 residues. DNA for the CDR3: TGTGCCAGCAGTGAGCAGTCAACTAATGAAAAACTGTTTTTT. Amino acids: CASSEQSTNEKLFF. Together with reference TRBV2 and TRBJ1-4, the CDR3 gives the full variable domain: EPEVTQTPSHQVTQMGQEVILRCVPISNHLYFYWYRQILGQKVEFLVSFYNNEISEKSEIFDDQFSVERPDGSNFTLKIRSTKLEDSAMYFCASSEQSTNEKLFFGSGTQLSVL.

This clone was observed a few times. The rearrangement joins TRBV4-3 to TRBJ1-2; the match to TRBD1 covers 9 bases. The CDR3 has 17 amino acids. The germline CDR1 and CDR2 sequences are LGHNA and YSLEER. Unmatched junction bases numbered 10, after V lost 4 bases and J lost 1 base. DNA of the CDR3: TGCGCCAGCAGCCGGTCAGCCGACAGGGGGTTTAACTATGGCTACACCTTC. Protein: CASSRSADRGFNYGYTF.

The CDR3 nucleotides read TGTGCCAGCAGTTACTCGAGGGGAGGAACCGGGGAGCTGTTTTTT. This gives the protein CASSYSRGGTGELFF. This sequence joins TRBV6-5 and TRBJ2-2; D may be TRBD2 (6 bases). V lost 0 bases and J 5 bases, leaving 10 bases between the germline ends. In germline, CDR1 is MNHEY, CDR2 SVGAGI. CDR3 length: 15 amino acids.

The rearrangement joins TRBV27 to TRBJ1-1; 7 bases align to TRBD1. Germline-derived CDR1 and CDR2 are MNHEY and SMNVEV (reference sequence). This CDR3 contains 14 residues. The V and J ends lost 3 bases and 6 bases, in that order; junction bases with no gene match: 7. The CDR3 DNA sequence: TGTGCCAGCAGTTTGCCCGGGACAGATTCTGAAGCTTTCTTT. As protein: CASSLPGTDSEAFF.

V usage is TRBV19 and J usage is TRBJ1-1; TRBD1 matches 10 bases. Germline V lookup: CDR1 LNHDA, CDR2 SQIVND (reference sequence). After removal of 7 bases from V and 7 bases from J, the junction contained 9 bases not matched to a gene. The CDR3 spans 14 residues. In nucleotides, the CDR3 is TGTGCCAGTATAGGGGACAGGGGAATCGGTGAAGCTTTCTTT. It yields the protein CASIGDRGIGEAFF.

This chain joins TRBV19 and TRBJ2-3; 14 bases fit TRBD2. V lost 4 bases and J lost 2; bases outside the gene matches: 5. In germline, CDR1 is LNHDA, CDR2 SQIVND (reference sequence). There are 17 residues in the CDR3. The CDR3 DNA follows: TGTGCCAGTAGTAAGGGACTAGCGGGAGAAATCACAGATACGCAGTATTTT. As protein: CASSKGLAGEITDTQYF.

The chain uses TRBV14 and TRBJ2-2, with D possibly TRBD2 on 5 matching bases. The CDR3 spans 15 residues. Per the germline V gene, CDR1 is SGHDN and CDR2 is FVKESK. Trimming stripped 3 bases from V and 4 bases from J, with 12 bases between. CDR3 residues: CASSHRVRGTGELFF. CDR3 nucleotide sequence: TGTGCCAGCAGCCATAGGGTTCGGGGCACCGGGGAGCTGTTTTTT. The whole variable domain, remainder taken from reference TRBV14 and TRBJ2-2, is EAGVTQFPSHSVIEKGQTVTLRCDPISGHDNLYWYRRVMGKEIKFLLHFVKESKQDESGMPNNRFLAERTGGTYSTLKVQPAELEDSGVYFCASSHRVRGTGELFFGEGSRLTVL.

This chain uses TRBV4-2 with TRBJ2-1; perhaps TRBD2 as D (6 bases). The CDR3 loop spans 16 amino acids. The ends were cut back, 2 bases at V and 0 bases at J, with 11 bases in the middle. CDR1 LGHNA and CDR2 YNFKEQ come from the germline V gene. CDR3 DNA: TGTGCCAGCAGCCAACCCGGGAGTGACTCCTACAATGAGCAGTTCTTC. Translating it yields CASSQPGSDSYNEQFF.

This rearrangement joins TRBV6-2 or TRBV6-3 to TRBJ2-1, with D possibly being TRBD1 (5 bases). Trimming took off 5 bases at V and 7 bases at J, with 6 bases between the two ends. The CDR3 runs 11 residues. CDR1 MNHEY and CDR2 SVGEGT come from the germline V gene. DNA of the CDR3: TGTGCCAGCAGTCAGGGAAATGAGCAGTTCTTC. Translated, it gives CASSQGNEQFF.

The V and J genes are TRBV4-2 and TRBJ2-3; TRBD2 matches 14 bases. Germline lookup yields CDR1 LGHNA and CDR2 YNFKEQ. The CDR3 sequence is 18 residues long. Germline trimming cut 8 bases from V and 5 bases from J; bases unmatched to any gene: 15. The CDR3 bases are TGTGCCAGCGGCAGACTAGCGGGAGGGATTGTGTATGGAGATACGCAGTATTTT. Translating it yields CASGRLAGGIVYGDTQYF.